Presented here are 8 T cell receptor beta chains from one specimen sequenced in a study of T cell changes during pregnancy in multiple sclerosis (dated by TCRdb to 2018 to 2020). Library preparation employed the immunoSEQ multiplex PCR assay. TCRdb limited this immuneACCESS table to in-frame rearrangements with V and J called. A share of clones is missing; checked studies link under half to unresolved V genes, and the rest is unexplained. The sample table records some 70,000 clones; roughly nine tenths of these occur just once. 3.3% of the sample comes from the top ten. Material: peripheral blood, obtained before pregnancy. The receptors derive from a female donor with multiple sclerosis, enrolled in a pregnancy study.

The V and J genes are TRBV19 and TRBJ1-2; D is unresolved. Trimming left V 0 bases short and J 1 base short, with 6 bases between. This CDR3 has 14 amino acids. The germline V gene encodes CDR1 LNHDA and CDR2 SQIVND (reference sequence). The CDR3 region is CASSIDELNYGYTF. The CDR3 region has the DNA TGTGCCAGTAGTATAGACGAGCTTAACTATGGCTACACCTTC.

The chain links TRBV19 to TRBJ2-1; 7 bases match TRBD2. Germline values: CDR1 LNHDA, CDR2 SQIVND (reference sequence). This CDR3 region has 15 residues. V lost 5 bases, J lost 9 bases, and 13 bases stayed unmatched. The DNA of the CDR3 is TGTGCCAGTAGTGGCGCGGGAGAGTTAGCCGGTGAGCAGTTCTTC. This translates into CASSGAGELAGEQFF.

This clone occurred once. The rearrangement links TRBV10-2 to TRBJ1-1; 7 bases match TRBD1. This CDR3 region has 11 residues. Unmatched junction bases numbered 2, after V lost 5 bases and J lost 8 bases. Germline-derived CDR1 and CDR2 are WSHSY and SAAADI. CDR3 amino acids: CASSRQGEAFF. The CDR3 bases are TGCGCCAGCAGTAGACAGGGAGAAGCTTTCTTT.

The table lists this clone with a few counts. The gene calls are TRBV6-5 and TRBJ1-6, with D unclear. Trimming cost V 2 bases and J 7 bases, with 6 bases left between them. Germline CDR1 is MNHEY and CDR2 is SVGAGI. The CDR3 runs 13 residues. CDR3 region: CASSYGRNSPLHF. The CDR3 region has the DNA TGTGCCAGCAGTTACGGGAGAAATTCACCCCTCCACTTT.

The chain employs TRBV14 and TRBJ1-2; D not resolved. V was trimmed by 4 bases and J by 5 bases, leaving 11 bases between them. The CDR3 runs to 13 residues. Per germline, CDR1 SGHDN and CDR2 FVKESK. The CDR3 nucleotides read TGTGCCAGCAGCCTAATCGAGGAGTATGGCTACACCTTC. Its translation: CASSLIEEYGYTF.

The V gene is TRBV7-8, the J gene TRBJ2-7; TRBD2 is a possible D gene (6 bases). V was cut by 5 bases and J by 3 bases, with 14 bases left in between. Germline V gives CDR1 SGHVS, CDR2 FQNEAQ. This CDR3 is built from 14 residues. The CDR3 DNA follows: TGTGCCAGCAGCCTGGGGGGACCTTTCTACGAGCAGTACTTC. Translation gives CASSLGGPFYEQYF.

V is TRBV12-5 and J is TRBJ1-1; 7 positions agree with TRBD1. V lost 1 base, J lost 11 bases, and 7 bases stayed unmatched. The CDR3 runs to 13 residues. The germline V gene has CDR1 LGHNT and CDR2 FRNRAP. CDR3 nucleotides: TGTGCTAGTGGTTTGGACCGACAGGGATGGGCTTTCTTT. Translation: CASGLDRQGWAFF.

This rearrangement joins TRBV5-1 to TRBJ2-1; 16 bases line up with TRBD2. J lost 0 bases, V lost 5 bases, and 8 bases had no gene match. This CDR3 comprises 19 residues. Germline-derived CDR1 and CDR2 are SGHRS and YFSETQ. The CDR3 protein is CASRPPGLAGGDSYNEQFF. CDR3 nucleotides: TGCGCCAGCAGACCCCCGGGACTAGCGGGAGGGGACTCCTACAATGAGCAGTTCTTC.